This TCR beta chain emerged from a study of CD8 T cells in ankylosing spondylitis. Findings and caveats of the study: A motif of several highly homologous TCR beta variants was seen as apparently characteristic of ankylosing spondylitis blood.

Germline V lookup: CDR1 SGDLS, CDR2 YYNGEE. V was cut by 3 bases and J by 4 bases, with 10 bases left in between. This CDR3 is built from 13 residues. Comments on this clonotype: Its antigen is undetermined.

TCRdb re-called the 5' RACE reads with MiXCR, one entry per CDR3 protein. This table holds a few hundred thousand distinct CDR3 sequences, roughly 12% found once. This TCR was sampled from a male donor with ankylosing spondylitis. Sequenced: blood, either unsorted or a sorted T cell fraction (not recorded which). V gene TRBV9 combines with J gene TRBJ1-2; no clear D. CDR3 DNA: TGTGCCAGCAGCGCGGGGTTGGGCTATGGCTACACCTTC. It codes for CASSAGLGYGYTF. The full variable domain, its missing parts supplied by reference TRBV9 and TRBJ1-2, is DSGVTQTPKHLITATGQRVTLRCSPRSGDLSVYWYQQSLDQGLQFLIQYYNGEERAKGNILERFSAQQFPDLHSELNLSSLELGDSALYFCASSAGLGYGYTFGSGTRLTVV.